The 18 T cell receptor beta chains below all came from one sample that was sequenced in a study of metastatic and nonmetastatic thyroid tumors. TCRdb used MiXCR to call clones anew from the PCR reads. The table has approximately 14,000 clones, less than 15% seen once. Thyroid surgery took place with no prior treatment in any patient. Specimen: blood. Receptor source: a female donor with papillary thyroid cancer or a benign thyroid nodule (not recorded which). Some clones in this sample may be carry-over from other donors' samples.

Judged by abundance, this clone is medium-sized. The chain carries TRBV6-1 and TRBJ2-7, with D perhaps matching TRBD2 (6 bases). The CDR3 runs to 14 residues. Trimming took off 7 bases at V and 5 bases at J, with 18 bases between the two ends. Looked up from germline, CDR1 is MNHNS and CDR2 is SASEGT. The CDR3 coding sequence is TGTGCCAGCACCATGGGGACTGTTCAGAACGAGCAGTACTTC. This gives the protein CASTMGTVQNEQYF.

This clone was recorded at least ten times. The chain combines TRBV5-1 with TRBJ2-5; 7 nucleotides align to TRBD2. Unmatched junction bases numbered 2, after V lost 4 bases and J lost 2 bases. Germline V gene lookup returns CDR1 SGHRS and CDR2 YFSETQ. This CDR3 is 13 amino acids long. The CDR3 spells CASSLGLQETQYF. CDR3 nucleotides: TGCGCCAGCAGCCTGGGACTACAAGAGACCCAGTACTTC.

This clone showed up many times. The chain carries TRBV3-1 and TRBJ1-5; 7 bases align to TRBD1. CDR3 length: 15 residues. The V gene's germline CDR1 is LGHDT and CDR2 YNNKEL (reference sequence). The trim removed 4 bases at V and 2 bases at J, leaving 5 bases unmatched. CDR3 sequence (DNA): TGTGCCAGCAGCCGCGGACAGGTGGGCAATCAGCCCCAGCATTTT. Amino acid sequence: CASSRGQVGNQPQHF.

This clone has ten or more counts. This chain links TRBV13 with TRBJ2-7, with unresolved D. V was pared by 2 bases and J by 3 bases, with 8 bases between. The CDR3 extends over 13 amino acids. CDR1 PRHDT and CDR2 FYEKMQ come from the germline V gene (reference sequence). The CDR3 protein is CASSLNSVYEQYF. The DNA of the CDR3 is TGTGCCAGCAGCTTAAACTCGGTCTACGAGCAGTACTTC. Combining the CDR3 with reference TRBV13 and TRBJ2-7 gives the whole variable domain AAGVIQSPRHLIKEKRETATLKCYPIPRHDTVYWYQQGPGQDPQFLISFYEKMQSDKGSIPDRFSAQQFSDYHSELNMSSLELGDSALYFCASSLNSVYEQYFGPGTRLTVT.

This clone was seen many times. A much larger clone lies a single base off, so this may be a read error. The chain links TRBV6-2 or TRBV6-3 to TRBJ2-5, with TRBD2 as a possible D gene (6 bases). The CDR3 is 15 amino acids. Germline V gives CDR1 MNHEY, CDR2 SVGEGT. CDR3 bases: TGTGCCGGCAGTTACGGTAGCGGTAAACAAGAGACCCAGTACTTC. Encoded protein: CAGSYGSGKQETQYF.

V usage is TRBV6-1 and J usage is TRBJ1-2, with D possibly being TRBD1 (6 bases). Trimming shortened V by 8 bases and J by 3 bases, and 10 bases separated the two germline ends. Germline loops: CDR1 MNHNS, CDR2 SASEGT. The CDR3 length is 12 residues. The CDR3 coding sequence is TGTGCCAGCGGGAGACAGGACTATGGCTACACCTTC. Translated, it gives CASGRQDYGYTF.

This rearrangement joins TRBV2 to TRBJ2-7; 9 bases line up with TRBD2. V gave up 7 bases and J gave up 6 bases; unmatched junction bases: 16. The CDR3 loop spans 16 amino acids. The V gene's germline CDR1 is SNHLY and CDR2 FYNNEI. CDR3 in amino acids: CASTGTVGLAGSEQYF. DNA of the CDR3: TGTGCCAGCACCGGGACAGTGGGTCTAGCGGGATCCGAGCAGTACTTC.

This clone was detected ten times or more. CDR3 amino acids: CASSQASGGTSKETQYF. The DNA for the CDR3 is TGTGCCAGCAGCCAAGCCAGCGGGGGGACCTCGAAAGAGACCCAGTACTTC. The chain joins TRBV4-2 to TRBJ2-5, with 9 bases matching TRBD2. Germline assignment: CDR1 LGHNA and CDR2 YNFKEQ. Trimming cost V 1 base and J 3 bases; bases outside gene matches: 9. The CDR3 totals 17 residues.

The rearrangement uses TRBV10-2 and TRBJ2-5; D is ambiguous. Trimming cost V 0 bases and J 2 bases, with 10 bases left between them. CDR3 length: 15 residues. Germline-derived CDR1 and CDR2 are WSHSY and SAAADI. The CDR3 protein is CASSESGEEQETQYF. CDR3 coding DNA: TGCGCCAGCAGTGAGTCTGGGGAAGAACAAGAGACCCAGTACTTC.

This clone was picked up a small number of times. The chain carries TRBV2 and TRBJ2-7; the match to TRBD1 covers 11 bases. In germline, CDR1 is SNHLY, CDR2 FYNNEI. V was clipped by 10 bases and J by 3 bases; unmatched bases: 8. The CDR3 loop spans 14 amino acids. Written as DNA, the CDR3 is TGTGCCACCCAATGGGGACAGGGGGGCTACGAGCAGTACTTC. Its translation is CATQWGQGGYEQYF.

This clone is judged medium-sized (0.01 to 0.1%). The V and J genes are TRBV6-5 and TRBJ1-2, with D hard to call. This CDR3 region has 12 residues. Between the trimmed V and J ends, which lost 0 bases and 6 bases, there was a span of 5 bases. Germline-derived CDR1 and CDR2 are MNHEY and SVGAGI. The CDR3 DNA is TGTGCCAGCAGTTACTCGGGAGATGGCTACACCTTC. This translates into CASSYSGDGYTF.

The chain carries TRBV28 and TRBJ2-5; 12 nucleotides line up with TRBD2. After removal of 3 bases from V and 5 bases from J, the junction contained 13 bases not matched to a gene. The CDR3 has 18 amino acids. Germline V gives CDR1 MDHEN, CDR2 SYDVKM. CDR3 DNA sequence: TGTGCCAGCAGTTTTCTCAGACCTAGCGGGGGGGTGGGGGAGACCCAGTACTTC. Translated: CASSFLRPSGGVGETQYF. Filled out from reference TRBV28 and TRBJ2-5, the complete variable domain reads DVKVTQSSRYLVKRTGEKVFLECVQDMDHENMFWYRQDPGLGLRLIYFSYDVKMKEKGDIPEGYSVSREKKERFSLILESASTNQTSMYLCASSFLRPSGGVGETQYFGPGTRLLVL.

The chain recombines TRBV11-1 with TRBJ2-7; no definite D call. The CDR3 consists of 16 residues. Trimming cost V 1 base and J 1 base, with 14 bases left between them. The germline gives CDR1 SGHAT, CDR2 FQDESV (reference sequence). The CDR3 nucleotides read TGTGCCAGCAGCTTAGGTGGAACAGACGCTTCCTACGAGCAGTACTTC. Encoded protein: CASSLGGTDASYEQYF.

In its sample, this clone was seen many times. The chain uses TRBV12-3 or TRBV12-4 and TRBJ2-5, with D perhaps matching TRBD2 (5 bases). The ends were cut back, 3 bases at V and 2 bases at J, with 10 bases in the middle. CDR3 size: 14 residues. The CDR3 nucleotides are TGTGCCAGCAGTTTGAGGGTACAGCAAGAGACCCAGTACTTC. Amino acid sequence: CASSLRVQQETQYF.

This clone is categorized as medium-sized. The V gene is TRBV6-1, the J gene TRBJ2-3; 10 bases map to TRBD1. The V segment lost 5 bases and the J segment 4 bases; nucleotides outside the gene matches: 9. Per germline, CDR1 MNHNS and CDR2 SASEGT. The CDR3 consists of 16 residues. The CDR3 sequence: CASSQTGGAAADTQYF. The CDR3 DNA sequence: TGTGCCAGCAGTCAGACAGGGGGCGCGGCAGCAGATACGCAGTATTTT.

This clone is categorized as medium-sized. The chain combines TRBV6-1 with TRBJ1-2; a weak D match, TRBD1 (6 bases). The CDR3 loop spans 14 amino acids. Trimming cost V 3 bases and J 6 bases, with 14 bases left between them. Germline values: CDR1 MNHNS, CDR2 SASEGT. DNA of the CDR3: TGTGCCAGCAGTGACCCGGACAGCATAAATGGCTACACCTTC. Encoded protein: CASSDPDSINGYTF.

By proportion, this clone is medium-sized. The V gene is TRBV24-1, the J gene TRBJ1-6; TRBD1 matches 8 bases. Germline-derived CDR1 and CDR2 are KGHDR and SFDVKD. CDR3 length: 15 residues. J was trimmed by 9 bases and V by 10 bases; bases with no gene match: 13. The CDR3 nucleotides read TGTGCCACATCCCACTGGACAGGGAAGGGTTCACCCCTCCACTTT. This codes for CATSHWTGKGSPLHF.

This clone has at least ten counts. This chain joins TRBV20-1 and TRBJ2-6; TRBD1 aligns across 10 bases. Germline CDR1 is DFQATT and CDR2 is SNEGSKA (reference sequence). This CDR3 is 18 amino acids long. J gave up 1 base and V 2 bases, and 8 bases lay outside the gene matches. CDR3 nucleotides: TGCAGTGCTAGACCTCCGGGACAGGGGTTTTCTGGGGCCAACGTCCTGACTTTC. Translating it yields CSARPPGQGFSGANVLTF.